This section outlines one T cell receptor (beta chain) sequence together with its context. This CDR3 comprises 15 residues. This sample stems from a study of blood T cell repertoires in COVID-19. Method: immunoSEQ multiplex PCR; TCRdb's copy keeps in-frame clones and lacks some. The sample records under 250,000 clones, around 92% being singletons. The gene calls are TRBV21-1 and TRBJ2-3; the table's D call TRBD1 went unverified against the DNA. TRBV21-1 is a known pseudogene. The sample was PBMCs or T cells enriched from blood (not recorded which). The TCR comes from a woman under 40 with acute COVID-19. As DNA, the CDR3 is TGTGCCAGCACACTCGGGAAGCCCCAAGGGGGTACGCAGTATTTT. It is translated as CASTLGKPQGGTQYF.